This T cell receptor beta chain derives from a study of shared clonotypes between healthy human individuals (dated by TCRdb to about 2020). Regarding the complete study: The cohort comprised two women and a few men aged 18 to 49 years. For each donor, three plates each were used for CD4 naive and CD4 memory, two plates were used for CD8 naive, and one plate was used for CD8 memory. Blood TCR repertoires of five healthy adults were deeply sequenced to estimate repertoire size and the extent of clonotype sharing between individuals. Different laboratories and diverse techniques were used to prepare libraries and sequence TCR repertoires, to increase sequencing depth and limit assay-specific biases. Each donor's leukapheresis produced roughly between about 0.9 and 9.5 billion PBMCs. General findings and caveats noted by the study authors: Sharing across a few donors was observed for around 5% of naive CD4, over 3% of naive CD8, about 2.3% of memory CD4, and around 0.42% of memory CD8 clonotypes. Because the study included only a small number of donors, the genetic and exposure-history diversity represented was limited. Estimated clonotype richness was generally larger for naive than for memory subsets. Even with the large sequencing depth, rarefaction of the sorted-subset datasets indicated that sequencing was incomplete. Compared with non-shared clonotypes, clonotypes shared by all four sorted-subset donors had higher generation probabilities. Pairwise subsampling led to the expectation that sequencing depth would affect the degree of clonotype sharing among donors. Sampling was restricted to blood, and TCR repertoires in tissue are likely to differ from TCR repertoires in blood.

In the case of this clone: The antigen it recognizes is unknown. One base away there is no much larger clone; base qualities are not given.

V is shortened by 3 bases, J by 0 bases, and the region joining them spans 10 bases. CDR1 and CDR2 (SGDLS, YYNGEE) derive from the germline V gene. Reading from cysteine to phenylalanine, the CDR3 counts 15 amino acids. Only CDR3 DNA remains: 45 bases, in frame from the first base. The donors were healthy, HIV-negative adults with no recently reported acute infections or vaccinations. Every donor was a Caucasian adult living in Nashville, Tennessee, USA. CD4+ T cells were enriched by magnetic negative selection; naive cells were then positively selected on CD45RA, and the negative fraction formed the memory subset. Blood was obtained by leukapheresis, after which PBMCs were separated by Ficoll-Histopaque density gradient centrifugation and cryopreserved in liquid nitrogen vapor phase. Analytical flow cytometry was used to check the purity and quantity of each magnetically sorted T cell population. Genomic DNA was isolated from each sorted fraction and quantified by UV absorbance on a Nanodrop 2000c.

Using the deep immunoSEQ assay, multiplex PCR amplified TCR CDR3 regions from genomic DNA. For each cell subset, the extracted genomic DNA was distributed evenly across all wells of several immunoSEQ 96-well plates, and each plate served as one replicate. For sorted subsets, roughly 0.2 ug genomic DNA, equal to tens of thousands of T cell genomes, was loaded into each replicate PCR. Purified libraries were measured with a Qubit 3.0 fluorometer, size-checked on a Bioanalyzer 2100, and measured again with the KAPA Library Quantification kit. Each immunoSEQ 96-well plate was sequenced on its own single-read 150-cycle Illumina NextSeq 550 flow cell. Concerning the study's data processing: The immunoSEQ output contained only junctional sequences without quality scores, so filtering could not match that applied to full-length reads. Sequences were annotated with PyIR, a Python wrapper for IgBLAST v1.9, using IMGT germline references to assign V/J genes and CDR3. Any read was removed if the V/J assignment was weak (E-value above 1e-6), the CDR3 was missing, or the read contained stop codons, out-of-frame junctions, or ambiguous translated residues. V3J clonotypes were defined as sequences sharing an identical inferred V gene, J gene, and CDR3 amino acid sequence. To compute the percentage overlap between repertoires, the number of shared unique clonotypes was divided by the size of the smaller repertoire. RTK rarefaction, the Chao1 estimator, and Recon v2.1 estimates of unobserved clonotypes were used to assess repertoire richness. Generation probabilities were computed with OLGA for all TCRbeta clonotypes obtained by the gDNA method from a few donors. Not all clones reach the TCRdb copy of this immuneACCESS table, which keeps in-frame sequences only. Checked studies attribute under half of the gap to unresolved V genes and leave the rest unexplained. V and J calls and clone size are those listed in that table; D and trimming were worked out from the DNA. The sample profile shows over 2 million clones; 85% to 95% of them were found once. Together, the top ten hold approximately 0.13% of the sample.

This receptor was identified in a man younger than 35 in good health. Sequencing was carried out using naive CD4+ T cells sorted from blood. The label giving this sample's cell subset or site can be read as: CD45RA+ positively selected. The rearrangement combines TRBV9 with TRBJ2-1; the D call is possibly TRBD1 or TRBD2, each sharing 5 bases. The CDR3 protein sequence reads: CASSALGDSYNEQFF. In nucleotides, the sequence is TGTGCCAGCAGCGCCTTGGGGGACTCCTACAATGAGCAGTTCTTC.